This T cell receptor (beta chain) came from a study of cytomegalovirus exposure and HLA in healthy donors. The study, taken as a whole, reports: Available immune exposure information was restricted to CMV serostatus only. Accurate prediction of HLA-A and HLA-B alleles (for most subjects) was reportedly achieved from TCR beta sequences.

CDR1 and CDR2 from the germline V gene are ENHRY and SYGVKD. The CDR3 is 14 amino acids. As for this clone: What it recognizes is unknown. The junction does not match germline at one end; this may be a read error.

PCR was performed using 60 Vbeta and 13 Jbeta primers. Clones were read by immunoSEQ multiplex PCR, and TCRdb kept only the in-frame ones, dropping some. The table counts 100,000 to 150,000 clones; 1.5% to 2% lies in the top ten. The chain employs TRBV10-3 and TRBJ1-6; tentatively, D is TRBD1 (6 bases). Sequencing input: PBMCs. This clonotype originated in a man younger than 30 in good health and CMV-seronegative. The CDR3 DNA reads as TGTGCCATCAGTGTCGGGGGGCCTGATTCACCCCCCCACTTT. It codes for CAISVGGPDSPPHF.